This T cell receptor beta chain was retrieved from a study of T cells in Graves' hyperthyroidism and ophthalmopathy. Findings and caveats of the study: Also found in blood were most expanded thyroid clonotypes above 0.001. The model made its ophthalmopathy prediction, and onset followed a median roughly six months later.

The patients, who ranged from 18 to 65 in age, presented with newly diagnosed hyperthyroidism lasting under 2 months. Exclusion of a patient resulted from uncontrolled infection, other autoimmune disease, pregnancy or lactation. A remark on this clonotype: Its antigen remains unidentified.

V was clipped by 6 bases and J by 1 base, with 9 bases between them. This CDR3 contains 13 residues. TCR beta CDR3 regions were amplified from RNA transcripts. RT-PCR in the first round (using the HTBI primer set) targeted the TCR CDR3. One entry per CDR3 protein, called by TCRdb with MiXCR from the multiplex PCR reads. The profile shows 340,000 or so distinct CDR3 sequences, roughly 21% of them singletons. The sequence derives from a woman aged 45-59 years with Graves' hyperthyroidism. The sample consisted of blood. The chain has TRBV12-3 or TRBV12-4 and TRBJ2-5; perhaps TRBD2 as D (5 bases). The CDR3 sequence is CASRPGVQETQYF. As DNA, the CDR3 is TGTGCCAGCAGGCCCGGGGTCCAAGAGACCCAGTACTTC.